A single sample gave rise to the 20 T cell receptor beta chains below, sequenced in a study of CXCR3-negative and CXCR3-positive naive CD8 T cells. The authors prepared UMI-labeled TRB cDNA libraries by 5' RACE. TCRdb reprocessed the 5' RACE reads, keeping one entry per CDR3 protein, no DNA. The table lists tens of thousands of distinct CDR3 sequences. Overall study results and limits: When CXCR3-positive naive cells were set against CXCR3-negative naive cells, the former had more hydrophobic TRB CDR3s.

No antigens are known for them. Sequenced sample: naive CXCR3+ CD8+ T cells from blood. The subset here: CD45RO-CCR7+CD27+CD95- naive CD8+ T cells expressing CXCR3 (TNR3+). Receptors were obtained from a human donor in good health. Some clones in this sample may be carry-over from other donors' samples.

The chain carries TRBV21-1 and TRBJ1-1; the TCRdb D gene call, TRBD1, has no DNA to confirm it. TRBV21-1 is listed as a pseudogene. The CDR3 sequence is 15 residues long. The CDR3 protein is CASKLQGVVNTEAFF.

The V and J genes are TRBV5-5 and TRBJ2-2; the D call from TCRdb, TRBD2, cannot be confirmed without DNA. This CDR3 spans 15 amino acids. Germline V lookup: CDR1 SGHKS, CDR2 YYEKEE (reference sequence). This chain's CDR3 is CASTLLALTTGELFF.

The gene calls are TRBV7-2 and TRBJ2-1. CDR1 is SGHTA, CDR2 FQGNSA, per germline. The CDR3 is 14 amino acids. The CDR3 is CASSLLLHHNEQFF.

The CDR3 here is CASSQDEGEGDIQYF. The V and J genes are TRBV4-3 and TRBJ2-4; the TCRdb call, TRBD1, lacks DNA for checking. The V gene's germline CDR1 is LGHNA and CDR2 YSLEER. The CDR3 length is 15 residues.

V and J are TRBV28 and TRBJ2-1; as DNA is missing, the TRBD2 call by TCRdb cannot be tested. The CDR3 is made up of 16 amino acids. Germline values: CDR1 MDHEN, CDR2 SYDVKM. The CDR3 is CASSSRLAGSWNEQFF.

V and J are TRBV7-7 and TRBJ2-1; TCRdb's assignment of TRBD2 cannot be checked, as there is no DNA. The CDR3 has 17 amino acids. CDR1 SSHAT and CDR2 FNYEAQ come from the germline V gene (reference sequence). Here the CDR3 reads CASSPGLAGAPRNERFF.

This chain's CDR3 is CASSPDSYTDTQYF. The chain employs TRBV28 and TRBJ2-3; there is no DNA to check the TCRdb D call of TRBD1. The CDR3 is 14 residues long. Germline V gene data show CDR1 as MDHEN and CDR2 as SYDVKM.

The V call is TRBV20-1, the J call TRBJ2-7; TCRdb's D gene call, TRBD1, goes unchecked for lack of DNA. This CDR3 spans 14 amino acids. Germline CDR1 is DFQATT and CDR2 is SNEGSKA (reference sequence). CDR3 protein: CSARALGTAYEQYF.

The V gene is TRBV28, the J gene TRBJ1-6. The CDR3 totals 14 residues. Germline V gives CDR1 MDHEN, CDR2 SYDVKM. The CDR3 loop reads CASSGSSYNSPLHF.

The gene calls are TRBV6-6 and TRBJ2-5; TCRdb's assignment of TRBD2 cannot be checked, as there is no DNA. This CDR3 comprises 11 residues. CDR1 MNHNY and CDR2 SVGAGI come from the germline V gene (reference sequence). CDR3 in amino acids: CAAGWKETQYF.

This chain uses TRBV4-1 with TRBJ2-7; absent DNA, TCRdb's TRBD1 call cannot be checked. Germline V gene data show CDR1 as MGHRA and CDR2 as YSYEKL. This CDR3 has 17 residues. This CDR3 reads CASSQVPPGQGFYEQYF.

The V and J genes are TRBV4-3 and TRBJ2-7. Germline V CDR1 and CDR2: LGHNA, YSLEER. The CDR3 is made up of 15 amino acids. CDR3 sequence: CASSQGLQWSYEQYF.

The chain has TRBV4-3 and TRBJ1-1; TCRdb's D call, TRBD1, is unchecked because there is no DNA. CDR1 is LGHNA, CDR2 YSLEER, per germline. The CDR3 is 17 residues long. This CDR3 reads CASSQVGGGLLNTEAFF.

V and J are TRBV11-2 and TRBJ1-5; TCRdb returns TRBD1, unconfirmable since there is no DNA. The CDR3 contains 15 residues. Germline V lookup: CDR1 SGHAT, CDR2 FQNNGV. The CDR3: CASSLNRAGNQPQHF.

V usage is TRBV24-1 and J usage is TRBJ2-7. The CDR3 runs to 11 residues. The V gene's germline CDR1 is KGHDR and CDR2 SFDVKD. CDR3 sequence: CATSNGYEQYF.

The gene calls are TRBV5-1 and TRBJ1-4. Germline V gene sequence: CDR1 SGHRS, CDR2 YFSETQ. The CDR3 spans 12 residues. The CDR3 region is CASSLAGQELFF.

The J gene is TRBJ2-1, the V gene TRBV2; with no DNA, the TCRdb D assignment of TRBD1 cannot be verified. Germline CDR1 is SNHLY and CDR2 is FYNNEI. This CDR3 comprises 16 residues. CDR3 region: CASSPFPGQWYNEQFF.

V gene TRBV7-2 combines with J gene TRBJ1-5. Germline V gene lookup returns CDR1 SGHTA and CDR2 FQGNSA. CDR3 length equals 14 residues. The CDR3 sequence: CASSLGHSNQPQHF.

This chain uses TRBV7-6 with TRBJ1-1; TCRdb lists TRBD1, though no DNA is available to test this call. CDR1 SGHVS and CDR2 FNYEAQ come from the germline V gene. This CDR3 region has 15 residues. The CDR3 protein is CASSLPGTGNTEAFF.

The CDR3 sequence: CASSEQGSYNEQFF. The rearrangement joins TRBV6-1 to TRBJ2-1; without DNA, the TCRdb call of TRBD1 cannot be checked. The CDR3 totals 14 residues. CDR1 is MNHNS and CDR2 is SASEGT in the germline V gene.